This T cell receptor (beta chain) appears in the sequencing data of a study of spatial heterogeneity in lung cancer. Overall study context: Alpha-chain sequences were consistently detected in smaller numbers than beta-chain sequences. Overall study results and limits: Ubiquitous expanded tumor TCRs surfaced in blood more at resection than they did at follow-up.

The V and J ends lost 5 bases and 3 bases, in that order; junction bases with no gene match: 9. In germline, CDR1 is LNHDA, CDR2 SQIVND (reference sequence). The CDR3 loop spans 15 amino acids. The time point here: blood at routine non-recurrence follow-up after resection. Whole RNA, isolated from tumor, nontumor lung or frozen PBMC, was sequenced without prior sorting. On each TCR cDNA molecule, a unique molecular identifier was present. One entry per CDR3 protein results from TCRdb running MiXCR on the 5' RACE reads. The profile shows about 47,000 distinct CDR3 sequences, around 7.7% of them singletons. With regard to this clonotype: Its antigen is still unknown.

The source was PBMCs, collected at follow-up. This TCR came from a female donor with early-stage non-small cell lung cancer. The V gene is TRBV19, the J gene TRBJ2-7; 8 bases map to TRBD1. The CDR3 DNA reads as TGTGCCAGTAGTCCAAGGACAGGGTCGATCTACGAGCAGTACTTC. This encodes CASSPRTGSIYEQYF. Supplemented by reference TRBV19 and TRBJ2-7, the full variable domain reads DGGITQSPKYLFRKEGQNVTLSCEQNLNHDAMYWYRQDPGQGLRLIYYSQIVNDFQKGDIAEGYSVSREKKESFPLTVTSAQKNPTAFYLCASSPRTGSIYEQYFGPGTRLTVT.